This is a list of T cell receptor beta chains from one sample in a study of shared clonotypes between healthy human individuals. The table came from immunoSEQ multiplex PCR; TCRdb's copy has only in-frame clones and leaves some out. Of a few million clones in the sample, more than 80% are singletons; the top ten hold roughly 0.14%. What was sequenced was naive CD4+ T cells sorted from blood. These receptor sequences come from a man younger than 35 in good health. Both conserved end residues are part of each CDR3. Each record gives: V gene, clone size, J gene, D gene, CDR3 length, CDR3 DNA, CDR3 protein. D genes are given only for firm matches. Only some rows state a clone size, as once, few, many or a class for expanded clones.

V: TRBV5-1; size: once; J: TRBJ2-1; D: .; length: 15; DNA: TGCGCCAGCAGGGTACAGGGTTCGGCCTACAATGAGCAGTTCTTC; CDR3: CASRVQGSAYNEQFF
V: TRBV30; size: .; J: TRBJ1-6; D: .; length: 14; DNA: TGTGCCTGGAGCTTCGCGGCTCTTAATTCACCCCTCCACTTT; CDR3: CAWSFAALNSPLHF
V: TRBV10-3; size: once; J: TRBJ1-3; D: .; length: 16; DNA: TGTGCCATCAGTGAGTCAGCGGGGGCAAATGGAAACACCATATATTTT; CDR3: CAISESAGANGNTIYF
V: TRBV7-8; size: once; J: TRBJ2-7; D: TRBD1; length: 16; DNA: TGTGCCAGCAGCTTAGGAGGGGGCTACGGGAACTACGAGCAGTACTTC; CDR3: CASSLGGGYGNYEQYF
V: TRBV4-1; size: few; J: TRBJ1-6; D: .; length: 14; DNA: TGCGCCAGCAGCCAGAGGGACCTGGAGACACCCCTCCACTTT; CDR3: CASSQRDLETPLHF
V: TRBV7-9; size: .; J: TRBJ2-7; D: .; length: 12; DNA: TGTGCCGGGGGAGACTCTGGAAGCGAGCAGTACTTC; CDR3: CAGGDSGSEQYF
V: TRBV6-5; size: once; J: TRBJ1-1; D: .; length: 13; DNA: TGTGCCAGCAGTGAAGGAGAGACCACTGAAGCTTTCTTT; CDR3: CASSEGETTEAFF
V: TRBV10-3; size: .; J: TRBJ2-2; D: .; length: 17; DNA: TGTGCCATCAGTGAGTCCAAGTCGATTTCGAACACCGGGGAGCTGTTTTTT; CDR3: CAISESKSISNTGELFF
V: TRBV6-5; size: .; J: TRBJ1-2; D: .; length: 13; DNA: TGTGCCAGCAGTTACGCAGGGGTCAGCGGCTACACCTTC; CDR3: CASSYAGVSGYTF
V: TRBV2; size: .; J: TRBJ2-7; D: .; length: 12; DNA: TGTGCCAGCAGGAGGGAGGACTACGAGCAGTACTTC; CDR3: CASRREDYEQYF
V: TRBV19; size: .; J: TRBJ2-1; D: .; length: 11; DNA: TGTGCCAGTAGGGGGTACAATGAGCAGTTCTTC; CDR3: CASRGYNEQFF
V: TRBV30; size: .; J: TRBJ2-5; D: .; length: 13; DNA: TGTGCCTGGAGTGGGGGCGCCCAAGAGACCCAGTACTTC; CDR3: CAWSGGAQETQYF
V: TRBV18; size: .; J: TRBJ1-1; D: .; length: 11; DNA: TGTGCCAGCAGGTGGAACACTGAAGCTTTCTTT; CDR3: CASRWNTEAFF
V: TRBV10-3; size: .; J: TRBJ2-2; D: .; length: 13; DNA: TGTGCCACCTCGTTGGAGGCGCCCGGGGAGCTGTTTTTT; CDR3: CATSLEAPGELFF
V: TRBV6-1; size: once; J: TRBJ2-1; D: .; length: 16; DNA: TGTGCCAGCAGTGTAGGACAGCCACAACTTTACAATGAGCAGTTCTTC; CDR3: CASSVGQPQLYNEQFF
V: TRBV30; size: .; J: TRBJ1-2; D: .; length: 14; DNA: TGTGCCTGGAAGGGTTCAGTGACAAAGGGTGGCTACACCTTC; CDR3: CAWKGSVTKGGYTF
V: TRBV5-4; size: .; J: TRBJ2-3; D: .; length: 16; DNA: TGTGCCAGCAGCGCTATGGCCCTCTTTAGCACAGATACGCAGTATTTT; CDR3: CASSAMALFSTDTQYF
V: TRBV5-6; size: once; J: TRBJ1-2; D: .; length: 14; DNA: TGTGCCAGCAGCTTGGACGGGACAAACTATGGCTACACCTTC; CDR3: CASSLDGTNYGYTF
V: TRBV19; size: .; J: TRBJ2-7; D: TRBD1; length: 15; DNA: TGTGCCAGTAGTATTCCGGGACAGGGACCCTACGAGCAGTACTTC; CDR3: CASSIPGQGPYEQYF
V: TRBV4-1; size: .; J: TRBJ2-7; D: .; length: 14; DNA: TGCGCCAGCAGCCAAGAAGGGGCCAGCTACGAGCAGTACTTC; CDR3: CASSQEGASYEQYF
V: TRBV7-8; size: .; J: TRBJ2-2; D: .; length: 15; DNA: TGTGCCAGCAGCGCAGAAACAGGGTTGGCCGGGGAGCTGTTTTTT; CDR3: CASSAETGLAGELFF
V: TRBV7-2; size: .; J: TRBJ1-6; D: .; length: 14; DNA: TGTGCCAGCAGCTTAGTGGACGGAGATTCACCCCTCCACTTT; CDR3: CASSLVDGDSPLHF
V: TRBV2; size: .; J: TRBJ1-2; D: .; length: 15; DNA: TGTGCCAGCAGTGAGTTGGTCAGGGGAGGCTATGGCTACACCTTC; CDR3: CASSELVRGGYGYTF
V: TRBV5-1; size: .; J: TRBJ2-3; D: .; length: 16; DNA: TGCGCCAGCAGCCCAACACTCGGGACTAGCACAGATACGCAGTATTTT; CDR3: CASSPTLGTSTDTQYF
V: TRBV4-1; size: .; J: TRBJ2-7; D: TRBD2; length: 17; DNA: TGCGCCAGCAGCCAAGATCCCGCAGCGGGAGGGCCCTACGAGCAGTACTTC; CDR3: CASSQDPAAGGPYEQYF
V: TRBV7-2; size: .; J: TRBJ1-1; D: .; length: 13; DNA: TGTGCCAGCAGCTTTCCGGGAAACACTGAAGCTTTCTTT; CDR3: CASSFPGNTEAFF
V: TRBV5-1; size: .; J: TRBJ1-4; D: .; length: 16; DNA: TGCGCCAGCAGCTTGGGCTCCCGGACGACTAATGAAAAACTGTTTTTT; CDR3: CASSLGSRTTNEKLFF
V: TRBV30; size: .; J: TRBJ2-7; D: TRBD1; length: 14; DNA: TGTGCCTGGGACCGGGACAGGTACCCCTACGAGCAGTACTTC; CDR3: CAWDRDRYPYEQYF
V: TRBV7-2; size: few; J: TRBJ2-7; D: TRBD1; length: 15; DNA: TGTGCCAGCAGCTTACTAGGACAGGCCGACTACGAGCAGTACTTC; CDR3: CASSLLGQADYEQYF
V: TRBV5-1; size: .; J: TRBJ2-3; D: TRBD2; length: 18; DNA: TGCGCCAGCAGCTTGGCCACTAGCGGGAGGGGATACACAGATACGCAGTATTTT; CDR3: CASSLATSGRGYTDTQYF
V: TRBV30; size: .; J: TRBJ1-5; D: TRBD1; length: 12; DNA: TGTGCCTTGGGGACAGGAGGCCAGCCCCAGCATTTT; CDR3: CALGTGGQPQHF
V: TRBV6-5; size: .; J: TRBJ2-7; D: TRBD2; length: 14; DNA: TGTGCCAGCAGTTACGGTCCAGGGAGGGACGAGCAGTACTTC; CDR3: CASSYGPGRDEQYF
V: TRBV14; size: .; J: TRBJ2-7; D: TRBD1; length: 12; DNA: TGTGCCAGCAGTGGGACAGCCTACGAGCAGTACTTC; CDR3: CASSGTAYEQYF
V: TRBV9; size: .; J: TRBJ2-2; D: .; length: 14; DNA: TGTGCCAGCAGCGTCTTTCAGCTCACCGGGGAGCTGTTTTTT; CDR3: CASSVFQLTGELFF
V: TRBV28; size: .; J: TRBJ2-1; D: TRBD1; length: 15; DNA: TGTGCCAGCAGTACCGGGACAGGGGGCTACAATGAGCAGTTCTTC; CDR3: CASSTGTGGYNEQFF
V: TRBV30; size: .; J: TRBJ1-1; D: .; length: 12; DNA: TGTGCCTGGAGTGTTGGGGGGGCTGAAGCTTTCTTT; CDR3: CAWSVGGAEAFF
V: TRBV6-6; size: .; J: TRBJ1-2; D: TRBD1; length: 14; DNA: TGTGCCAGCAGTCCCACAGGGGGGAAGGTTGTGAGTACCTTC; CDR3: CASSPTGGKVVSTF
V: TRBV19; size: .; J: TRBJ1-6; D: TRBD1; length: 12; DNA: TGTGCCGGGGGGACAGGGAATTCACCCCTCCACTTT; CDR3: CAGGTGNSPLHF
V: TRBV6-4; size: .; J: TRBJ1-5; D: .; length: 14; DNA: TGTGCCCCCCGGTTGGGAGTCAGCAATCAGCCCCAGCATTTT; CDR3: CAPRLGVSNQPQHF
V: TRBV2; size: .; J: TRBJ2-7; D: .; length: 14; DNA: TGTGCCAGCAAGGACAGTAACCTTGCCTACGAGCAGTACTTC; CDR3: CASKDSNLAYEQYF
V: TRBV19; size: .; J: TRBJ2-2; D: TRBD1; length: 17; DNA: TGTGCCAGCCGTGGGACAGGGGTTTTCCTTTCGAACGGGGAGCTGTTTTTT; CDR3: CASRGTGVFLSNGELFF
V: TRBV19; size: .; J: TRBJ1-5; D: TRBD1; length: 19; DNA: TGTGCCAGTAGTATAGAAAAGGGCAGGGACAGGGGTTCCAATCAGCCCCAGCATTTT; CDR3: CASSIEKGRDRGSNQPQHF
V: TRBV7-2; size: .; J: TRBJ2-7; D: .; length: 14; DNA: TGTGCCAGCAGCTACCGGTCCGGACCTTACGAGCAGTACTTC; CDR3: CASSYRSGPYEQYF
V: TRBV19; size: .; J: TRBJ1-2; D: TRBD1; length: 15; DNA: TGTGCCAGTACCACAACAGGGGGCGCGGGCTATGGCTACACCTTC; CDR3: CASTTTGGAGYGYTF
V: TRBV19; size: .; J: TRBJ1-2; D: .; length: 13; DNA: TGTGCCAGTACCCACAGCTTTAACTATGGCTACACCTTC; CDR3: CASTHSFNYGYTF
V: TRBV5-1; size: .; J: TRBJ2-7; D: .; length: 15; DNA: TGCGCCAGCAGCCGTGGAGGCGGGGCTTCCTACGAGCAGTACTTC; CDR3: CASSRGGGASYEQYF
V: TRBV14; size: .; J: TRBJ2-7; D: TRBD1; length: 15; DNA: TGTGCCAGCAGCTTGGGACAGGGGAAAACCTACGAGCAGTACTTC; CDR3: CASSLGQGKTYEQYF
V: TRBV6-5; size: .; J: TRBJ1-1; D: .; length: 15; DNA: TGTGCCAGCCAGGCCGTACGACAGTTACCCACTGAAGCTTTCTTT; CDR3: CASQAVRQLPTEAFF
V: TRBV19; size: .; J: TRBJ1-3; D: .; length: 17; DNA: TGTGCCAGCACGGCCCTGGCAGTCATCTTCTCTGGAAACACCATATATTTT; CDR3: CASTALAVIFSGNTIYF
V: TRBV6-5; size: .; J: TRBJ1-3; D: .; length: 14; DNA: TGTGCCAGCAGGACGACAGTCTCTGGAAACACCATATATTTT; CDR3: CASRTTVSGNTIYF
V: TRBV11-1; size: .; J: TRBJ2-7; D: TRBD1; length: 16; DNA: TGTGCCAGCAGCTTAGTCCCGGGACAGGGGGTAGACGAGCAGTACTTC; CDR3: CASSLVPGQGVDEQYF
V: TRBV4-3; size: once; J: TRBJ1-4; D: TRBD1; length: 17; DNA: TGCGCCAGCAGCCAAGGACTAGACAGGGGGCAGGAGGAAAAACTGTTTTTT; CDR3: CASSQGLDRGQEEKLFF
V: TRBV5-1; size: .; J: TRBJ1-1; D: .; length: 15; DNA: TGCGCCAGCAGCTCCCTAGATGGGCGGGGTTTGGAGGCTTTCTTT; CDR3: CASSSLDGRGLEAFF
V: TRBV28; size: .; J: TRBJ1-5; D: TRBD1; length: 16; DNA: TGTGCCAGCAGTTCCCCCGGGACAGGGGGCAATCAGCCCCAGCATTTT; CDR3: CASSSPGTGGNQPQHF
V: TRBV7-2; size: .; J: TRBJ2-7; D: .; length: 14; DNA: TGTGCCAGCAGCTTAGAGCAGGGCTCCTACGAGCAGTACTTC; CDR3: CASSLEQGSYEQYF
V: TRBV6-1; size: .; J: TRBJ1-1; D: TRBD1; length: 15; DNA: TGTGCCAGCAGTCGGACAGGCGACTTGAACACTGAAGCTTTCTTT; CDR3: CASSRTGDLNTEAFF
V: TRBV27; size: .; J: TRBJ1-6; D: .; length: 17; DNA: TGTGCCAGCAGTTTATCCAATCGCCTCGGGAGGGGATCACCCCTCCACTTT; CDR3: CASSLSNRLGRGSPLHF
V: TRBV7-9; size: .; J: TRBJ2-1; D: TRBD2; length: 15; DNA: TGTGCCAGCAGCAAACTAGCGGGAGGGCCCACCGAGCAGTTCTTC; CDR3: CASSKLAGGPTEQFF
V: TRBV5-1; size: .; J: TRBJ1-5; D: .; length: 14; DNA: TGCGCCAGCAGCTTGGAAGGTTTGGATCAGCCCCAGCATTTT; CDR3: CASSLEGLDQPQHF